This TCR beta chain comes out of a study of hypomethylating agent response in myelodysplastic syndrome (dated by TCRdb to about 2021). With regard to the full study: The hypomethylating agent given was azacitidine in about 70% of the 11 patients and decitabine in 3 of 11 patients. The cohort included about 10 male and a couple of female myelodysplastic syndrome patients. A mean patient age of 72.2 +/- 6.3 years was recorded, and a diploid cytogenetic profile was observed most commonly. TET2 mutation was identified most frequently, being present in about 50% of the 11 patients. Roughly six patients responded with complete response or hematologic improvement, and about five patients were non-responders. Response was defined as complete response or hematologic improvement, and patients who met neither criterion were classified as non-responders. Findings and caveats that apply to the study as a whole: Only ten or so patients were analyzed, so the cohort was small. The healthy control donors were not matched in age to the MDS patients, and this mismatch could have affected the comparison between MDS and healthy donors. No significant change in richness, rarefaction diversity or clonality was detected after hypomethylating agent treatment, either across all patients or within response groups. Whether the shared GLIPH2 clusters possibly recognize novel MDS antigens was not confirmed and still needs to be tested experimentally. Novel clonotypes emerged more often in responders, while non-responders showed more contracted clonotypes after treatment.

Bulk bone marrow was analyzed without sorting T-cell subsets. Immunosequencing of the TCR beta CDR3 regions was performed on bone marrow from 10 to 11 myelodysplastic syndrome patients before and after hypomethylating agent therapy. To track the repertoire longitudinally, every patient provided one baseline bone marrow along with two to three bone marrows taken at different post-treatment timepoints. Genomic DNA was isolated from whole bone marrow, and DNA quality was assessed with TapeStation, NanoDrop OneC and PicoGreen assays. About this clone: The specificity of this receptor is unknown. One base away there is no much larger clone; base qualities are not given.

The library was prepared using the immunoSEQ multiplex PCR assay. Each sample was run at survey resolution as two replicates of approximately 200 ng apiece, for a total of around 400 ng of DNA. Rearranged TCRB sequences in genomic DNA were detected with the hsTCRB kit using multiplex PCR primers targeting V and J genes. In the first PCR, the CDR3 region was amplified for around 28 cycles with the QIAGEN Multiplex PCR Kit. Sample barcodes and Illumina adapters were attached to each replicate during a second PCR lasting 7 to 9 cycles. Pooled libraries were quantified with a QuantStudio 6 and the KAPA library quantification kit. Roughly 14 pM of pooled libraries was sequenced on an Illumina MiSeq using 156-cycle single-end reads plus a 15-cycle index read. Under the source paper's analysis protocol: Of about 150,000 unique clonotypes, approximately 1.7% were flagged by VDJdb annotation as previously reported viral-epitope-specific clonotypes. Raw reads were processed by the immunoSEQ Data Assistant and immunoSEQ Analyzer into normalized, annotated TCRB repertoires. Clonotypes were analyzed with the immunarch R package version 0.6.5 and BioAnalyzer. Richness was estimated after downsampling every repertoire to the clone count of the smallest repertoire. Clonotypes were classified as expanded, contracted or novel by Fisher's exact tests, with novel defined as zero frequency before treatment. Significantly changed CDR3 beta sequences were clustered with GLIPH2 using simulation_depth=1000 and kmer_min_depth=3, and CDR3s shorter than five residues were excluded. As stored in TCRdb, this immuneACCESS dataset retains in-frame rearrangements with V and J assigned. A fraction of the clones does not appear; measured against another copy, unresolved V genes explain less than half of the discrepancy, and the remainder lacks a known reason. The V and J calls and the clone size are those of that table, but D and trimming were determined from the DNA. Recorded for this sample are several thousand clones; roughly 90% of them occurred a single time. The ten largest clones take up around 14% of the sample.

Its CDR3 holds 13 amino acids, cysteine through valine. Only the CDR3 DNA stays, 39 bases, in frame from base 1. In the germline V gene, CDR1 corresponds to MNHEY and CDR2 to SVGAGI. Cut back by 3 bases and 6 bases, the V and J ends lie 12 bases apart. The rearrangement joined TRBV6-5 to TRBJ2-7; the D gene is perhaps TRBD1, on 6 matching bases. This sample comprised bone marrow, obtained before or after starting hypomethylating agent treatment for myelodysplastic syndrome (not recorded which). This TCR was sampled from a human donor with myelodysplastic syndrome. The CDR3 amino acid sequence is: CASSYVRGSEQYV. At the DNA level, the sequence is TGTGCCAGCAGTTATGTGAGGGGGAGCGAGCAGTACGTC.